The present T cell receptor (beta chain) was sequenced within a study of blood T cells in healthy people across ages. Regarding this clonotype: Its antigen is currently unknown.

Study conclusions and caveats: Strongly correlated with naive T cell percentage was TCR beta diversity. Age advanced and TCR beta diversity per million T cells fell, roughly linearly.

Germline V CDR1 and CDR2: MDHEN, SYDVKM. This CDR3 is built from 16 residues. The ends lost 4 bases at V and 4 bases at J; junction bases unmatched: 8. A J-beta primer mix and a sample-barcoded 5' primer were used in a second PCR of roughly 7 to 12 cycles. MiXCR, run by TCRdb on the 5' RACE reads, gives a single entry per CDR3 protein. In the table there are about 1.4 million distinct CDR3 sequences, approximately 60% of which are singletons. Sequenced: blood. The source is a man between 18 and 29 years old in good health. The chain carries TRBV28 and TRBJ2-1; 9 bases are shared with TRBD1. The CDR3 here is CASSSLTGGLYNEQFF. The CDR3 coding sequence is TGTGCCAGCAGTTCTCTAACAGGGGGCCTTTACAATGAGCAGTTCTTC.